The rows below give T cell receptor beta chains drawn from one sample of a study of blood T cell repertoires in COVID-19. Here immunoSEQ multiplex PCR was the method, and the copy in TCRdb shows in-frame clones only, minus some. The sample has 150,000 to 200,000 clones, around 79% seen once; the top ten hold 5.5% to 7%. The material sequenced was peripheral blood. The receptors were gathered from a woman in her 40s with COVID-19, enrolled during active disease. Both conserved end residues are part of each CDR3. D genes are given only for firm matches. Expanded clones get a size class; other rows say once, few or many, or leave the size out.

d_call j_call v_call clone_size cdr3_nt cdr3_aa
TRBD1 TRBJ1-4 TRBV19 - TGTGCCAGTAGTGTTGGACAGGAGGGTAATAGACTGTTTTTT CASSVGQEGNRLFF
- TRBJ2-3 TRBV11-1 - TGTGCCAGCAGCTCACGGGGTGCAGGGGTCACAGATACGCAGTATTTT CASSSRGAGVTDTQYF
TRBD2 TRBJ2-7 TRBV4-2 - TGTGCCAGCAGCCAAGATGCCCCTCAACTAGCGGGGGCCTCCTACGAGCAGTACTTC CASSQDAPQLAGASYEQYF
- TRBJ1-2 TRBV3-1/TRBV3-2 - TGTGCCAGCAGCCAAGATTGGCTCTATGGCTACACCTTC CASSQDWLYGYTF
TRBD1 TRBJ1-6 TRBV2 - TGTGCCACCGCCGGACAGGGGAGCTCCTATAATTCACCCCTCCACTTT CATAGQGSSYNSPLHF
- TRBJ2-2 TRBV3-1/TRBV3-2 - TGTGCCAGCAGCCCCCCGAAACGGACTATCACCGGGGAGCTGTTTTTT CASSPPKRTITGELFF
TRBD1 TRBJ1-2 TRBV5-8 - TGTGCCAGCAGCTTAGGGGGGACAGGGGTCGGCTACACCTTC CASSLGGTGVGYTF
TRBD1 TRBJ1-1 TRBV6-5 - TGTGCCAGCAGAGACGACAGGGCGGGGAACACTGAAGCTTTCTTT CASRDDRAGNTEAFF
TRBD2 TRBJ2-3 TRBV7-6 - TGTGCCAGCAGCTTAGGGTCTAGCGGGGTTGGCACAGATACGCAGTATTTT CASSLGSSGVGTDTQYF
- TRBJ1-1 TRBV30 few TGTGCCTGGAGGCGCTGGGACAAGGGATGGGCTTTCTTT CAWRRWDKGWAFF
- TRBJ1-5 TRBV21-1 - TGTGCCAGCAGCAAGCAGGGTGGCAATCAGCCCCAGCATTTT CASSKQGGNQPQHF
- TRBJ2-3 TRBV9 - TGTGCCAGCAGCGTAGTTGGCGGGGGCCCCACAGATACGCAGTATTTT CASSVVGGGPTDTQYF
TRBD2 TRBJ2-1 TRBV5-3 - TGTGCCAGAAGCTCGCGACTAGCGGGGGGCCTGAGCTCCTACAATGAGCAGTTCTTC CARSSRLAGGLSSYNEQFF